This T cell receptor beta chain was recovered during a study of shared clonotypes between healthy human individuals. Comments on this clone: What it binds is not known. Additional DNA sequences in this sample encode the identical CDR3.

Profiling relied on immunoSEQ multiplex PCR, and the TCRdb table lists in-frame clones only, not all of them. In the table there are millions of clones, 85% to 95% of which are singletons. Every donor, a Caucasian adult, lived in Nashville, Tennessee. Notes on the study in general: The sharing of 5% to 5.5% of naive CD4 clonotypes was seen across several donors. Deeper or shallower sequencing was expected to change how clonotypes are shared among donors. Depth was large, yet rarefaction showed that sorted-subset sequencing was incomplete.

The sequencing sample was made of naive CD4+ T cells sorted from blood. Subset defined: CD45RA+ positively selected. The TCR comes from a young man in good health.

This CDR3 is CASSPSGATSGANVLTF. As DNA, the CDR3 is TGTGCCAGCTCACCTTCTGGGGCAACCTCTGGGGCCAACGTCCTGACTTTC. The chain carries TRBV18 and TRBJ2-6, with D perhaps TRBD1 (5 bases). Germline V gives CDR1 KGHSH, CDR2 LQKENI. V lost 3 bases and J lost 0, with 12 bases in between. This CDR3 contains 17 residues.